The T cell receptor beta chain described here comes from a study of CD8 T cells in ankylosing spondylitis. Each TCR beta library was made by quantitative 5'-RACE that incorporated molecular barcodes. TCRdb fed the 5' RACE reads into MiXCR, producing one record per CDR3 protein. The table has roughly 700,000 distinct CDR3 sequences, around 17% seen once. The CDR3 consists of 13 residues. After removal of 2 bases from V and 5 bases from J, the junction contained 3 bases not matched to a gene. Study results and caveats: Disease-linked clones reportedly concentrated significantly in matched ankylosing spondylitis synovial fluid. What appeared characteristic of ankylosing spondylitis blood was a TCR beta motif of eight or nine highly homologous variants. Disease-linked clones bore a CD8+ phenotype, appearing relatively rarely in peripheral blood.

This clonotype has at least ten counts. Its specificity is not known. The sequenced sample consisted of blood, either unsorted or a sorted T cell fraction (not recorded which). This chain connects TRBV12-3 or TRBV12-4 to TRBJ2-7; TRBD1 matches 7 bases. This receptor was identified in a male donor with ankylosing spondylitis. CDR3 bases: TGTGCCAGCAGTTTAAACAGGGGTCACGAGCAGTACTTC. This codes for CASSLNRGHEQYF.